This T cell receptor (beta chain) was observed in a study of blood T cell repertoires in COVID-19. Whole-study context: From the United States, Italy and Spain came samples of acute and convalescent COVID-19. Sources were T cells, B-cell-depleted T cells, or PBMCs; the material itself was cDNA or gDNA.

Only a few counts were recorded for this clone. Source study methods: Nucleated cell counts were estimated from reference gene primer amplification. Profiled with immunoSEQ multiplex PCR; TCRdb holds only in-frame clones, not every one. That table furnishes V, J and clone size, whereas the DNA furnished D and trimming. The profile shows about 470,000 clones, around 90% of them singletons. Donors in Cohort 3 counted as recovered after two negative PCRs, clearance, or symptom resolution. Germline V gene lookup returns CDR1 MGHRA and CDR2 YSYEKL. V was shortened by 5 bases and J by 0 bases, with 17 bases between the two germline ends. The length of the CDR3 is 16 residues.

The TCR comes from a woman between 18 and 29 years old who had recovered from COVID-19. V is TRBV4-1 and J is TRBJ2-7, with D perhaps matching TRBD2 (5 bases). The sample comprised PBMCs or T cells enriched from blood (not recorded which). CDR3 bases: TGCGCCAGCAGCAGGGATCCCCCGGGGAGCTCCTACGAGCAGTACTTC. This encodes CASSRDPPGSSYEQYF.